This entry lists 21 T cell receptor beta chains sequenced from one sample in a study of OX40 agonist ivuxolimab in advanced cancers. The table came from immunoSEQ multiplex PCR; TCRdb's copy has only in-frame clones and leaves some out. The sample records about 27,000 clones, 75% to 90% being singletons. The material was CD4+ or CD8+ T cells sorted from blood, obtained in a trial of the OX40 agonist ivuxolimab. These receptors originate from an adult with an advanced solid tumor such as melanoma, head and neck, liver or kidney cancer.

The genes are TRBV2 and TRBJ2-2; D is tentatively TRBD1 or TRBD2 (6 bases each). Germline CDR1 reads SNHLY; CDR2 reads FYNNEI. The CDR3 sequence is 16 residues long. Trimming left V 0 bases short and J 4 bases short, with 12 bases between. In DNA, the CDR3 is TGTGCCAGCAGTGAAGCAGGGGGGCCGGGCACCGGGGAGCTGTTTTTT. Its translation is CASSEAGGPGTGELFF.

This clone was detected many times. This sequence joins TRBV28 and TRBJ1-1; a possible D gene is TRBD1 (6 bases). In germline, CDR1 is MDHEN, CDR2 SYDVKM. V dropped 1 base and J dropped 6 bases, with 18 bases sitting between them. The length of the CDR3 is 16 residues. The CDR3 loop is CASSLLPGQYNAEAFF. The CDR3 bases are TGTGCCAGCAGTTTATTACCGGGACAATATAATGCTGAAGCTTTCTTT.

The chain recombines TRBV9 with TRBJ2-1; 11 bases map to TRBD2. CDR1 is SGDLS and CDR2 is YYNGEE in the germline V gene. The CDR3 has 16 amino acids. V dropped 0 bases and J dropped 9; count of bases not matched to a gene: 8. CDR3 sequence reads: CASSVDILAGAVEQFF. The CDR3 nucleotides read TGTGCCAGCAGCGTAGATATACTAGCGGGAGCCGTTGAGCAGTTCTTC.

The gene calls are TRBV7-6 and TRBJ2-5; either TRBD1 or TRBD2 may fit D (5 bases each). Germline CDR1 and CDR2: SGHVS and FNYEAQ. CDR3 length: 13 amino acids. The ends were cut back, 8 bases at V and 4 bases at J, with 14 bases in the middle. The CDR3 DNA is TGTGCCAGCTCCAAGGGACGCTCAGAGACCCAGTACTTC. It encodes CASSKGRSETQYF.

This chain uses TRBV9 with TRBJ2-1; 9 bases agree with TRBD1. J was trimmed by 4 bases and V by 4 bases; bases with no gene match: 6. The CDR3 spans 15 residues. CDR1 is SGDLS, CDR2 YYNGEE, per germline. The DNA of the CDR3 is TGTGCCAGCAGCCCCCGGGACAGGGAGTACAATGAGCAGTTCTTC. Amino acid sequence: CASSPRDREYNEQFF.

This chain connects TRBV7-3 to TRBJ2-5; D is ambiguous. Germline V CDR1 and CDR2: SGHTA, FQGTGA. CDR3 size: 14 residues. The ends were cut back, 1 base at V and 5 bases at J, with 11 bases in the middle. CDR3 loop: CASSLNGEGETQYF. DNA of the CDR3: TGTGCCAGCAGCTTAAATGGGGAAGGTGAGACCCAGTACTTC.

The rearrangement uses TRBV5-6 and TRBJ2-7, with TRBD2 matching over 9 bases. Per germline, CDR1 SGHDT and CDR2 YYEEEE. This CDR3 spans 16 amino acids. J lost 3 bases, V lost 0 bases, and 7 bases had no gene match. Written as DNA, the CDR3 is TGTGCCAGCAGCTTGGGAACTAGCGGGTATAACTACGAGCAGTACTTC. Protein sequence: CASSLGTSGYNYEQYF.

This clone showed up just a few times. This chain links TRBV25-1 with TRBJ2-1, with D unresolved. Trimming stripped 9 bases from V and 3 bases from J, with 9 bases between. CDR3 length: 12 residues. Germline V lookup: CDR1 MGHDK, CDR2 SYGVNS. CDR3 in DNA: TGTGCCAGTGGATGGGGCTACAATGAGCAGTTCTTC. This gives the protein CASGWGYNEQFF.

This clone turned up a few times. Other DNA sequences from this sample encode an identical CDR3 as well. This chain joins TRBV18 and TRBJ1-1; D might be TRBD1 (6 bases). V shed 0 bases and J shed 2 bases, with 7 bases lying between them. The germline V gene encodes CDR1 KGHSH and CDR2 LQKENI. The CDR3 covers 14 residues. For the CDR3, the DNA is TGTGCCAGCTCACCACCGGGGGCAAACACTGAAGCTTTCTTT. Encoded protein: CASSPPGANTEAFF.

The chain carries TRBV5-1 and TRBJ1-2; tentatively, D is TRBD1 (5 bases). V was clipped by 0 bases and J by 0 bases, with 12 bases between them. The CDR3 sequence is 16 residues long. Germline V lookup: CDR1 SGHRS, CDR2 YFSETQ. CDR3 DNA sequence: TGCGCCAGCAGCTTGGCCCTGGGGGGAGCTAACTATGGCTACACCTTC. It codes for CASSLALGGANYGYTF.

In its sample, this clone was seen a few times. The chain is built from TRBV6-1 and TRBJ2-2; D is tentatively TRBD1 or TRBD2 (5 bases each). The germline V gene has CDR1 MNHNS and CDR2 SASEGT. The CDR3 extends over 14 amino acids. The V and J ends lost 1 base and 3 bases respectively, with 6 bases between them. CDR3 in amino acids: CASSEVGDTGELFF. The DNA for the CDR3 is TGTGCCAGCAGTGAAGTGGGGGACACCGGGGAGCTGTTTTTT.

Only a few counts were recorded for this clone. The chain employs TRBV9 and TRBJ2-1; 11 bases align to TRBD2. This CDR3 is 17 amino acids long. J lost 3 bases, V lost 1 base, and 6 bases had no gene match. The germline gives CDR1 SGDLS, CDR2 YYNGEE. CDR3 loop: CASSVSTSGGNYNEQFF. Here the CDR3 DNA reads TGTGCCAGCAGCGTATCCACTAGCGGGGGAAACTACAATGAGCAGTTCTTC. The full variable domain, its missing parts supplied by reference TRBV9 and TRBJ2-1, is DSGVTQTPKHLITATGQRVTLRCSPRSGDLSVYWYQQSLDQGLQFLIQYYNGEERAKGNILERFSAQQFPDLHSELNLSSLELGDSALYFCASSVSTSGGNYNEQFFGPGTRLTVL.

This clone was recorded a few times. The V and J genes are TRBV14 and TRBJ1-1; the match to TRBD1 covers 7 bases. J lost 3 bases, V lost 4 bases, and 8 bases had no gene match. The CDR3 runs 15 residues. Germline lookup yields CDR1 SGHDN and CDR2 FVKESK. The CDR3 bases are TGTGCCAGCAGCCCGCCAACAGGGGAGTACACTGAAGCTTTCTTT. As protein: CASSPPTGEYTEAFF.

The V gene is TRBV27, the J gene TRBJ2-7, with D maybe TRBD1 (6 bases). The CDR3 is made up of 16 amino acids. Trimming shortened V by 5 bases and J by 0 bases, and 17 bases separated the two germline ends. Germline loops: CDR1 MNHEY, CDR2 SMNVEV (reference sequence). The CDR3 loop reads CASSPSTGFSSYEQYF. CDR3 in DNA: TGTGCCAGCAGTCCCTCGACAGGATTTAGCTCCTACGAGCAGTACTTC.

This clone occurred once. One end of the junction varies from germline; a read error may be responsible. The V and J genes are TRBV6-1 and TRBJ1-1, with no clear D. Germline CDR1 is MNHNS and CDR2 is SASEGT. There are 18 residues in the CDR3. The CDR3 reads CTSSDRSLFSVENTEAFF. CDR3 DNA sequence: TGTACCAGCAGTGATAGAAGTCTCTTCTCAGTCGAGAACACTGAAGCTTTCTTT.

This chain connects TRBV7-9 to TRBJ1-1; D gene ambiguous. Trimming stripped 1 base from V and 1 base from J, with 10 bases between. CDR1 and CDR2 (germline): SEHNR, FQNEAQ (reference sequence). This CDR3 is 15 amino acids long. CDR3 in amino acids: CASSLVLAGNTEAFF. The CDR3 region has the DNA TGTGCCAGCAGCTTAGTGTTGGCAGGGAACACTGAAGCTTTCTTT.

V gene TRBV11-1 combines with J gene TRBJ2-1; D gene ambiguous. V gave up 5 bases and J gave up 9 bases, with 20 bases separating them. Germline lookup yields CDR1 SGHAT and CDR2 FQDESV (reference sequence). This CDR3 has 15 residues. CDR3 residues: CASSQKPGQRSEQFF. The CDR3 DNA is TGTGCCAGCAGCCAGAAACCCGGTCAGCGAAGTGAGCAGTTCTTC.

This chain uses TRBV27 with TRBJ2-7; D is perhaps TRBD1 (5 bases). The CDR3 totals 12 residues. V lost 7 bases to trimming and J lost 5 bases, with 12 bases between them. Germline CDR1 and CDR2: MNHEY and SMNVEV (reference sequence). The CDR3 protein is CASKGVRNEQYF. As DNA, the CDR3 is TGTGCCAGCAAAGGGGTGAGGAACGAGCAGTACTTC.

The CDR3 sequence: CSSGTGYGNEQFF. CDR3 coding DNA: TGCAGCTCCGGGACAGGGTATGGCAATGAGCAGTTCTTC. V and J are TRBV29-1 and TRBJ2-1, with TRBD1 matching over 9 bases. Trimming at V came to 8 bases and at J to 6 bases, leaving 8 bases not matched to a gene. The germline gives CDR1 SQVTM, CDR2 ANQGSEA. This CDR3 comprises 13 residues.

The chain is built from TRBV10-2 and TRBJ2-1, with 8 bases fitting TRBD2. The germline V gene encodes CDR1 WSHSY and CDR2 SAAADI. The CDR3 length is 14 residues. J was trimmed by 6 bases and V by 9 bases; bases with no gene match: 10. The CDR3 nucleotides read TGCGCCAGTAGCGAGAGAGCGGGAGCCAATGAGCAGTTCTTC. It translates to CASSERAGANEQFF.

The genes are TRBV9 and TRBJ2-7; 15 bases fit TRBD2. The ends lost 3 bases at V and 3 bases at J; junction bases unmatched: 4. CDR1 SGDLS and CDR2 YYNGEE come from the germline V gene. The CDR3 sequence is 16 residues long. CDR3 amino acids: CASSEGLAGGGYEQYF. CDR3 coding DNA: TGTGCCAGCAGCGAGGGACTAGCGGGAGGCGGCTACGAGCAGTACTTC.